This T cell receptor (beta chain) was retrieved from a study of blood T cells in healthy people across ages. The overall study: Template switching captured about one barcoded beta molecule per two T cells.

The germline CDR1 and CDR2 sequences are DFQATT and SNEGSKA (reference sequence). Trimming took off 7 bases at V and 0 bases at J, with 20 bases between the two ends. This CDR3 spans 16 amino acids. This clonotype was detected once. A second PCR, run for about 7 to 12 cycles, used a sample-barcoded 5' primer plus a J-beta primer mix. Every sample gave at least 3 million paired-end reads containing CDR3. TCRdb re-analysed the 5' RACE reads in MiXCR, keeping a single row per CDR3 protein. The data contain fewer than 1 million distinct CDR3 sequences, about 42% of them singletons. Collection of approximately 9.3 milliliters of peripheral blood was performed for each donor.

The rearrangement links TRBV20-1 to TRBJ2-3; D not resolved. The receptor was isolated from a man in his fifties or sixties in good health. Sequencing was performed on blood. CDR3 region: CSGSPPGTASTDTQYF. The DNA of the CDR3 is TGCAGTGGATCACCCCCGGGCACAGCAAGCACAGATACGCAGTATTTT.